A single sample gave rise to the 9 T cell receptor beta chains below, sequenced in a study of cytomegalovirus exposure and HLA in healthy donors. The PCR was carried out with 60 Vbeta primers and 13 Jbeta primers. Method: immunoSEQ multiplex PCR; TCRdb's copy keeps in-frame clones and lacks some. The sample lists more than 85,000 clones, approximately 77% occurring once. Sequencing input: PBMCs. The origin of the receptors is a female donor in good health and CMV-seronegative.

This clone was counted between two and nine times. The rearrangement links TRBV9 to TRBJ2-3, with D possibly being TRBD2 (6 bases). The CDR3 length is 17 residues. Per the germline V gene, CDR1 is SGDLS and CDR2 is YYNGEE. V was cut by 4 bases and J by 1 base, with 19 bases left in between. As DNA, the CDR3 is TGTGCCAGCAGCAGGGACTCCCGAGTCCGGGGCACAGATACGCAGTATTTT. Its protein product is CASSRDSRVRGTDTQYF.

The chain recombines TRBV10-3 with TRBJ1-1, with D possibly TRBD1 on 5 matching bases. Looked up from germline, CDR1 is ENHRY and CDR2 is SYGVKD. Trimming removed 4 bases from V and 1 base from J, with 7 bases in between. CDR3 length: 13 residues. The CDR3 DNA sequence: TGTGCCATCAGTGCAACAGGGAACACTGAAGCTTTCTTT. It yields the protein CAISATGNTEAFF.

This clone was counted between two and nine times. The rearrangement uses TRBV19 and TRBJ2-1; the match to TRBD2 covers 7 bases. Germline V gene data show CDR1 as LNHDA and CDR2 as SQIVND (reference sequence). This CDR3 region has 16 residues. The junction had 9 bases not matched to a gene; V was cut back by 5 bases and J by 2 bases. For the CDR3, the DNA is TGTGCCAGTAGTCCTACTGGGGGGGACCCCTACAATGAGCAGTTCTTC. This gives the protein CASSPTGGDPYNEQFF.

The chain uses TRBV5-8 and TRBJ2-5; 9 bases line up with TRBD1. CDR3 size: 16 residues. The germline CDR1 and CDR2 sequences are SGHTS and YDEGEE. Unmatched junction bases numbered 9, after V lost 4 bases and J lost 2 bases. CDR3 bases: TGTGCCAGCAGCGCACTACAGGGGGCTCGTCAAGAGACCCAGTACTTC. It translates to CASSALQGARQETQYF.

This clone was detected a few times. This chain links TRBV25-1 with TRBJ2-3; a weak D match, TRBD2 (6 bases). Germline V gene data show CDR1 as MGHDK and CDR2 as SYGVNS. Trimming cost V 2 bases and J 2 bases, with 11 bases left between them. The CDR3 extends over 15 amino acids. The CDR3 DNA is TGTGCCAGCAGTGAAGCGGGAACTCACACAGATACGCAGTATTTT. The encoded protein is CASSEAGTHTDTQYF.

V gene TRBV19 combines with J gene TRBJ2-7; TRBD1 agrees at 10 bases. CDR3 size: 15 residues. CDR1 is LNHDA, CDR2 SQIVND, per germline (reference sequence). The V gene end was trimmed by 3 bases and the J gene end by 3 bases; junction bases not matched to a gene: 5. Written as DNA, the CDR3 is TGTGCCAGTAGTATGGTTGGGACAGGGGTCTACGAGCAGTACTTC. Its translation: CASSMVGTGVYEQYF.

The V gene is TRBV25-1, the J gene TRBJ2-2; TRBD1 is a possible D gene (5 bases). The CDR3 sequence is 16 residues long. CDR1 is MGHDK, CDR2 SYGVNS, per germline. The ends were cut back, 1 base at V and 3 bases at J, with 12 bases in the middle. The CDR3, as DNA: TGTGCCAGCAGTGAATTTAAGGGGTTATACACCGGGGAGCTGTTTTTT. Translation gives CASSEFKGLYTGELFF.

The gene calls are TRBV7-9 and TRBJ1-3; D is ambiguous. Trimming removed 3 bases at V and 0 bases at J, with 12 bases between. This CDR3 contains 16 residues. The germline V gene has CDR1 SEHNR and CDR2 FQNEAQ (reference sequence). CDR3 sequence: CASSFFSVSSGNTIYF. CDR3 DNA sequence: TGTGCCAGCAGCTTTTTTTCGGTGAGCTCTGGAAACACCATATATTTT.

The sample holds a few counts of this clone. The chain joins TRBV7-8 to TRBJ2-3, with a weak D call TRBD2 (5 bases). The germline gives CDR1 SGHVS, CDR2 FQNEAQ. This CDR3 contains 15 residues. V was shortened by 6 bases and J by 1 base, with 14 bases between the two germline ends. This CDR3 reads CASRYLGGRTDTQYF. The CDR3 DNA reads as TGTGCCAGCAGATATCTAGGAGGACGCACAGATACGCAGTATTTT.